This entry describes one TCR beta chain. Its antigen is still unknown. The sample is drawn from a study of T-cell memory formation after mild COVID-19. After 5'RACE with constant-segment primers, TCR alpha and TCR beta cDNA libraries carrying sample barcodes and UMIs were obtained. TCRdb reprocessed the 5' RACE reads with MiXCR, giving one entry per CDR3 protein. Of some 450,000 distinct CDR3 sequences listed, about 19% are singletons. Germline-derived CDR1 and CDR2 are KGHDR and SFDVKD. CDR3 length: 16 residues. Trimming took 4 bases from V and 4 from J; bases not matched to a gene: 7. Whole-study results and caveats: From day 15 to 85, contracting clones were balanced between CD4 and CD8, whereas later expanders leaned toward CD4+. Contracting CD4+ clones sat mainly in CM and EM; CD8+ in EMRA. The pre-infection memory compartment contained some responding clones, suggesting cross-reactive memory joined.

This chain links TRBV24-1 with TRBJ2-1, with 9 bases matching TRBD1. Sequencing used PBMCs or a T cell subset sorted from them (not recorded which). The source of this sequence is an adult woman who had mild COVID-19 (a few samples of this study predate the infection). Cell type and time point are not known. The CDR3 coding sequence is TGTGCCACCAGTGACTCGGGACAGGGTACGTACAATGAGCAGTTCTTC. It encodes CATSDSGQGTYNEQFF.